The 28 T cell receptor beta chains reported below all come from one sample, sequenced in a study of blood T cell repertoires in COVID-19. Clones were read by immunoSEQ multiplex PCR, and TCRdb kept only the in-frame ones, dropping some. The data show approximately 220,000 clones, 75% to 85% seen once. The sample taken for sequencing was PBMCs or T cells enriched from blood (not recorded which). These receptors all stem from a middle-aged woman with acute COVID-19.

V and J are TRBV20-1 and TRBJ1-1; TRBD1 is a possible D gene (5 bases). CDR3 length: 11 amino acids. The V gene's germline CDR1 is DFQATT and CDR2 SNEGSKA (reference sequence). V was clipped by 4 bases and J by 4 bases, with 7 bases between them. The CDR3 region is CSANTGTEAFF. In nucleotides, the CDR3 is TGCAGTGCTAATACAGGCACTGAAGCTTTCTTT.

V gene TRBV6-5 combines with J gene TRBJ2-7; 7 bases align to TRBD1. The CDR3 is 14 amino acids. In germline, CDR1 is MNHEY, CDR2 SVGAGI. V lost 2 bases and J lost 5; bases outside the gene matches: 6. The CDR3 here is CASSYRGLSHEQYF. CDR3 bases: TGTGCCAGCAGTTACAGGGGGCTGTCCCACGAGCAGTACTTC.

The chain's CDR3 is CAISEAAGGMNTEAFF. The CDR3, as DNA: TGTGCCATCAGTGAGGCGGCAGGGGGGATGAACACTGAAGCTTTCTTT. The rearrangement uses TRBV10-3 and TRBJ1-1; 7 bases are a match to TRBD1. Germline values: CDR1 ENHRY, CDR2 SYGVKD. The CDR3 covers 16 residues. The junction had 6 bases not matched to a gene; V was cut back by 2 bases and J by 0 bases.

The chain is built from TRBV5-1 and TRBJ1-5; TRBD1 matches at 10 bases. Germline CDR1 reads SGHRS; CDR2 reads YFSETQ. The junction had 4 bases not matched to a gene; V was cut back by 0 bases and J by 4 bases. This CDR3 comprises 16 residues. CDR3 region: CASSLGDRGDNQPQHF. CDR3 nucleotides: TGCGCCAGCAGCTTGGGGGACAGGGGAGATAATCAGCCCCAGCATTTT.

The chain is built from TRBV7-9 and TRBJ1-1; a possible D gene is TRBD1 (5 bases). The CDR3 sequence is 14 residues long. V was clipped by 3 bases and J by 3 bases, with 11 bases between them. The V gene's germline CDR1 is SEHNR and CDR2 FQNEAQ (reference sequence). The CDR3 bases are TGTGCCAGCAGCTTCGGGGGGAGCGACACTGAAGCTTTCTTT. Protein: CASSFGGSDTEAFF.

There are a few counts of this clone. The chain carries TRBV3-1 (or the pseudogene TRBV3-2) and TRBJ2-2; 11 bases line up with TRBD1. This CDR3 has 15 amino acids. Looked up from germline, CDR1 is LGHDT and CDR2 is YNNKEL (reference sequence). Trimming took 4 bases from V and 4 from J; bases not matched to a gene: 2. DNA of the CDR3: TGTGCCAGCAGCCCGGACAGGGGGCGCACCGGGGAGCTGTTTTTT. It codes for CASSPDRGRTGELFF.

CDR3 in DNA: TGTGCCACCAGCAGTTCCCCCGGGAGACGAGCAGATACGCAGTATTTT. Translating it yields CATSSSPGRRADTQYF. The chain employs TRBV15 and TRBJ2-3, with a weak D call TRBD2 (6 bases). This CDR3 has 16 amino acids. Germline V CDR1 and CDR2: LNHNV, YYDKDF (reference sequence). V dropped 3 bases and J dropped 4 bases, with 17 bases sitting between them.

The chain is built from TRBV5-1 and TRBJ2-2, with TRBD2 matching 7 bases. The junction had 13 bases not matched to a gene; V was cut back by 2 bases and J by 6 bases. CDR1 and CDR2 from the germline V gene are SGHRS and YFSETQ. CDR3 length: 17 amino acids. CDR3 DNA: TGCGCCAGCAGCTTCTCCCAAAGCGGGACTCAAGCCGGGGAGCTGTTTTTT. Translation gives CASSFSQSGTQAGELFF.

The chain recombines TRBV15 with TRBJ1-2, with D perhaps matching TRBD1 (5 bases). The CDR3 length is 15 residues. V was pared by 6 bases and J by 4 bases, with 18 bases between. The germline V gene encodes CDR1 LNHNV and CDR2 YYDKDF (reference sequence). CDR3 nucleotide sequence: TGTGCCACCAGTTACGCTAGACAGCCACGCTATGGCTACACCTTC. Translating gives CATSYARQPRYGYTF.

The V call is TRBV20-1, the J call TRBJ2-1; 7 nucleotides match TRBD2. Germline lookup yields CDR1 DFQATT and CDR2 SNEGSKA (reference sequence). The CDR3 runs 14 residues. The V and J ends lost 3 bases and 0 bases, in that order; junction bases with no gene match: 2. The CDR3 spells CSASAGDSYNEQFF. CDR3 bases: TGCAGTGCTAGTGCGGGAGACTCCTACAATGAGCAGTTCTTC.

The chain joins TRBV14 to TRBJ2-2; D unresolved. This CDR3 comprises 14 residues. The V and J ends lost 4 bases and 1 base respectively, with 7 bases between them. The germline V gene encodes CDR1 SGHDN and CDR2 FVKESK. The chain's CDR3 is CASSPVRNTGELFF. In DNA form, the CDR3 reads TGTGCCAGCAGCCCCGTTAGGAACACCGGGGAGCTGTTTTTT. Complete variable domain (other parts from reference TRBV14 and TRBJ2-2): EAGVTQFPSHSVIEKGQTVTLRCDPISGHDNLYWYRRVMGKEIKFLLHFVKESKQDESGMPNNRFLAERTGGTYSTLKVQPAELEDSGVYFCASSPVRNTGELFFGEGSRLTVL.

The chain uses TRBV18 and TRBJ1-1; D not resolved. CDR1 is KGHSH and CDR2 is LQKENI in the germline V gene. The CDR3 covers 14 residues. Trimming pared 1 base from V and 1 base from J, leaving 7 bases between. The CDR3 DNA reads TGTGCCAGCTCACCACTCGGAGAGAACACTGAAGCTTTCTTT. This gives the protein CASSPLGENTEAFF.

This sequence joins TRBV6-2 or TRBV6-3 and TRBJ1-1; 7 bases fit TRBD1. CDR1 and CDR2 from the germline V gene are MNHEY and SVGEGT. J was trimmed by 11 bases and V by 0 bases; bases with no gene match: 12. The CDR3 sequence is 15 residues long. CDR3 bases: TGTGCCAGCAGTTACTCGGGGCAGGGGGGTGCCGACGCTTTCTTT. Amino acids: CASSYSGQGGADAFF.

V is TRBV29-1 and J is TRBJ1-1; D possibly corresponds to TRBD1 (5 bases). This CDR3 contains 14 residues. Trimming removed 2 bases from V and 5 bases from J, with 15 bases in between. The V gene's germline CDR1 is SQVTM and CDR2 ANQGSEA. DNA of the CDR3: TGCAGCGTTGAATACGCGGGGACGGGAACTGAAGCTTTCTTT. It specifies CSVEYAGTGTEAFF.

The chain links TRBV18 to TRBJ1-1; tentatively, D is TRBD1 (5 bases). Germline CDR1 reads KGHSH; CDR2 reads LQKENI. V dropped 3 bases and J dropped 4 bases, with 18 bases sitting between them. CDR3 length equals 16 residues. The CDR3 DNA is TGTGCCAGCTCACCTCGAACACAAAGGGGTAGCACTGAAGCTTTCTTT. As protein: CASSPRTQRGSTEAFF.

This chain connects TRBV29-1 to TRBJ1-1; unclear D gene. The length of the CDR3 is 10 residues. Germline CDR1 reads SQVTM; CDR2 reads ANQGSEA. V was trimmed by 8 bases and J by 5 bases, leaving 9 bases between them. CDR3 sequence: CSPFLTEAFF. In DNA, the CDR3 is TGCAGCCCCTTTCTTACTGAAGCTTTCTTT.

This chain joins TRBV19 and TRBJ2-1, with 11 bases aligning to TRBD2. This CDR3 is 16 amino acids long. CDR1 LNHDA and CDR2 SQIVND come from the germline V gene (reference sequence). J was trimmed by 9 bases and V by 4 bases; bases with no gene match: 11. The CDR3 protein is CASSTVAGGPRSEQFF. Here the CDR3 DNA reads TGTGCCAGTAGTACCGTAGCGGGAGGGCCGAGGAGTGAGCAGTTCTTC.

The gene calls are TRBV6-5 and TRBJ2-3; no clear D gene. Trimming stripped 4 bases from V and 0 bases from J, with 5 bases between. Germline loops: CDR1 MNHEY, CDR2 SVGAGI. CDR3 size: 13 residues. DNA of the CDR3: TGTGCCAGCAGTTCCTACAGCACAGATACGCAGTATTTT. This codes for CASSSYSTDTQYF.

The chain uses TRBV6-5 and TRBJ1-5, with TRBD1 matching 8 bases. The CDR3 runs to 13 residues. The J segment lost 7 bases and the V segment lost 5 bases, leaving 4 bases of the junction unmatched. Germline values: CDR1 MNHEY, CDR2 SVGAGI. The CDR3 sequence: CASSIDRGQPQHF. The CDR3 DNA sequence: TGTGCCAGCAGTATCGACAGGGGCCAGCCCCAGCATTTT.

This clone showed up just once. V gene TRBV7-6 combines with J gene TRBJ2-7; possibly TRBD1 for D (6 bases). The germline CDR1 and CDR2 sequences are SGHVS and FNYEAQ. V shed 5 bases and J shed 3 bases, with 14 bases lying between them. This CDR3 has 14 residues. The CDR3 DNA reads TGTGCCAGCAGCCCCCCGGGACACGTCTACGAGCAGTACTTC. It specifies CASSPPGHVYEQYF.

Ten or more counts support this clone. This chain connects TRBV27 to TRBJ1-4, with D tentatively TRBD1 (5 bases). Between the trimmed V and J ends, which lost 2 bases and 3 bases, there was a span of 16 bases. Looked up from germline, CDR1 is MNHEY and CDR2 is SMNVEV (reference sequence). The CDR3 sequence is 17 residues long. The CDR3: CASSLTQGRVANEKLFF. In DNA form, the CDR3 reads TGTGCCAGCAGTTTAACCCAGGGCCGGGTGGCTAATGAAAAACTGTTTTTT.

The sample holds one count of this clone. The CDR3: CASSMGLSNYGYTF. Here the CDR3 DNA reads TGTGCCAGTAGTATGGGACTGTCTAACTATGGCTACACCTTC. The J gene is TRBJ1-2, the V gene TRBV19; D perhaps matches TRBD1 (5 bases). The CDR3 loop spans 14 amino acids. Germline CDR1 LNHDA, CDR2 SQIVND (reference sequence). V dropped 3 bases and J dropped 0 bases, with 8 bases sitting between them.

In its sample, this clone was seen once. This chain uses TRBV5-6 with TRBJ2-6, with 11 positions matching TRBD1. The V gene's germline CDR1 is SGHDT and CDR2 YYEEEE. J was trimmed by 4 bases and V by 2 bases; bases with no gene match: 5. This CDR3 is 17 amino acids long. The CDR3 is CASSFGQGASGANVLTF. CDR3 nucleotides: TGTGCCAGCAGCTTCGGACAGGGGGCCTCAGGGGCCAACGTCCTGACTTTC.

V gene TRBV29-1 combines with J gene TRBJ1-2; D not certain. CDR1 is SQVTM, CDR2 ANQGSEA, per germline. With 4 bases removed from V and 11 bases from J, the gap between germline ends came to 8 bases. The CDR3 consists of 9 residues. The chain's CDR3 is CSVVAGYTF. DNA for the CDR3: TGCAGCGTTGTGGCGGGGTACACCTTC.

This clone has only a few counts. This chain connects TRBV6-4 to TRBJ1-1; D gene uncertain. Germline loops: CDR1 MRHNA, CDR2 SNTAGT. This CDR3 spans 13 amino acids. Trimming removed 4 bases at V and 1 base at J, with 7 bases between. The chain's CDR3 is CASSAAENTEAFF. The CDR3 region has the DNA TGTGCCAGCAGTGCTGCGGAGAACACTGAAGCTTTCTTT.

J is TRBJ1-3 and V is TRBV9; tentatively, D is TRBD1 (5 bases). CDR3 size: 15 residues. The V end lost 4 bases, the J end lost 3 bases, and 14 bases lay between the germline ends. The germline gives CDR1 SGDLS, CDR2 YYNGEE. DNA of the CDR3: TGTGCCAGCAGCCCTCGCCGCGGGGGTGGAAACACCATATATTTT. As protein: CASSPRRGGGNTIYF. The variable domain in full, with the rest retrieved from reference TRBV9 and TRBJ1-3, is DSGVTQTPKHLITATGQRVTLRCSPRSGDLSVYWYQQSLDQGLQFLIQYYNGEERAKGNILERFSAQQFPDLHSELNLSSLELGDSALYFCASSPRRGGGNTIYFGEGSWLTVV.

This chain joins TRBV25-1 and TRBJ1-2, with 7 bases aligning to TRBD1. The germline gives CDR1 MGHDK, CDR2 SYGVNS. The V gene end was trimmed by 3 bases and the J gene end by 6 bases; junction bases not matched to a gene: 7. The CDR3 is 14 amino acids. CDR3 sequence reads: CASSDTRTGNGYTF. In DNA form, the CDR3 reads TGTGCCAGCAGTGATACCCGGACAGGCAATGGCTACACCTTC.

The J gene is TRBJ2-3, the V gene TRBV7-2, with TRBD2 identical over 7 bases. V gave up 2 bases and J gave up 8 bases; unmatched junction bases: 13. Germline-derived CDR1 and CDR2 are SGHTA and FQGNSA. The CDR3 consists of 16 residues. In DNA, the CDR3 is TGTGCCAGCAGCTTACGTGAGGGAGGGCCTTTAGGTACGCAGTATTTT. Its protein product is CASSLREGGPLGTQYF.